A single sample is the source of the 18 T cell receptor beta chains below, sequenced in a study of T cell responses to AZD1222 COVID-19 vaccine. Produced via immunoSEQ multiplex PCR; TCRdb's table is partial and in-frame only. The sample shows tens of thousands of clones, over 75% of them seen only once. The sequencing here drew on peripheral blood, taken on day 0 of AZD1222 vaccination. The receptors come from an adult in good health.

CDR3 protein: CASRPGQIYGYTF. The CDR3 DNA sequence: TGTGCCAGTAGACCGGGACAGATCTATGGCTACACCTTC. J is TRBJ1-2 and V is TRBV19, with 7 bases lining up with TRBD1. Germline V gene sequence: CDR1 LNHDA, CDR2 SQIVND (reference sequence). CDR3 size: 13 residues. The junction had 5 bases not matched to a gene; V was cut back by 6 bases and J by 4 bases. The variable domain in full, with the rest retrieved from reference TRBV19 and TRBJ1-2, is DGGITQSPKYLFRKEGQNVTLSCEQNLNHDAMYWYRQDPGQGLRLIYYSQIVNDFQKGDIAEGYSVSREKKESFPLTVTSAQKNPTAFYLCASRPGQIYGYTFGSGTRLTVV.

This chain links TRBV6-2 or TRBV6-3 with TRBJ1-2; TRBD1 agrees at 7 bases. The germline gives CDR1 MNHEY, CDR2 SVGEGT. This CDR3 has 15 residues. The V segment lost 2 bases and the J segment 2 bases; nucleotides outside the gene matches: 5. Here the CDR3 DNA reads TGTGCCAGCAGTTACGCCGGACAGGTCAACTATGGCTACACCTTC. Translation gives CASSYAGQVNYGYTF.

The chain couples TRBV5-1 to TRBJ1-3; D ambiguous. The V end lost 0 bases, the J end lost 9 bases, and 10 bases lay between the germline ends. The length of the CDR3 is 13 residues. From germline, CDR1 is SGHRS and CDR2 YFSETQ. CDR3 amino acids: CASSLESTSTIYF. CDR3 coding DNA: TGCGCCAGCAGCTTGGAATCTACATCCACCATATATTTT.

The chain employs TRBV5-4 and TRBJ1-1; 8 positions match TRBD1. Germline V gene data show CDR1 as SGHNT and CDR2 as YYREEE (reference sequence). This CDR3 spans 16 amino acids. Germline trimming cut 2 bases from V and 1 base from J; bases unmatched to any gene: 7. This CDR3 reads CASSFWDRPPNTEAFF. The CDR3 nucleotides read TGTGCCAGCAGCTTCTGGGACAGGCCTCCGAACACTGAAGCTTTCTTT.

The chain is built from TRBV20-1 and TRBJ1-5, with unresolved D. Trimming stripped 3 bases from V and 0 bases from J, with 9 bases between. The CDR3 consists of 14 residues. The germline V gene encodes CDR1 DFQATT and CDR2 SNEGSKA (reference sequence). The CDR3: CSASKGLSNQPQHF. The DNA of the CDR3 is TGCAGTGCTAGTAAGGGTCTTAGCAATCAGCCCCAGCATTTT.

CDR3 amino acids: CAIRPGQGENTEAFF. In nucleotides, the CDR3 is TGTGCCATCAGACCGGGACAGGGAGAGAACACTGAAGCTTTCTTT. This chain joins TRBV10-3 and TRBJ1-1, with 9 bases matching TRBD1. The length of the CDR3 is 15 residues. Germline trimming cut 6 bases from V and 1 base from J; bases unmatched to any gene: 6. The germline gives CDR1 ENHRY, CDR2 SYGVKD.

Regarding this clone: Other nucleotide sequences from this sample produce the same CDR3. The chain recombines TRBV12-3 or TRBV12-4 with TRBJ2-7, with unresolved D. V was clipped by 1 base and J by 4 bases, with 5 bases between them. The CDR3 loop spans 12 amino acids. CDR3 loop: CASSLGSYEQYF. The CDR3 DNA reads as TGTGCCAGCAGTTTAGGTTCATACGAGCAGTACTTC.

This chain links TRBV19 with TRBJ1-1; D possibly corresponds to TRBD1 (6 bases). CDR1 is LNHDA, CDR2 SQIVND, per germline (reference sequence). The CDR3 runs to 14 residues. Trimming shortened V by 5 bases and J by 0 bases, and 10 bases separated the two germline ends. The CDR3 sequence: CASSEQGLNTEAFF. The CDR3 DNA follows: TGTGCCAGTAGTGAACAGGGATTGAACACTGAAGCTTTCTTT. Supplemented by reference TRBV19 and TRBJ1-1, the full variable domain reads DGGITQSPKYLFRKEGQNVTLSCEQNLNHDAMYWYRQDPGQGLRLIYYSQIVNDFQKGDIAEGYSVSREKKESFPLTVTSAQKNPTAFYLCASSEQGLNTEAFFGQGTRLTVV.

This sequence joins TRBV9 and TRBJ1-1; D remains ambiguous. This CDR3 spans 14 amino acids. Germline lookup yields CDR1 SGDLS and CDR2 YYNGEE. The V gene lost 4 bases and the J gene lost 0 bases, with 10 bases spanning the gap. The CDR3 DNA follows: TGTGCCAGCAGCCCGGACCTAGTGAACACTGAAGCTTTCTTT. Translation gives CASSPDLVNTEAFF. Variable domain in full (rest from reference TRBV9 and TRBJ1-1): DSGVTQTPKHLITATGQRVTLRCSPRSGDLSVYWYQQSLDQGLQFLIQYYNGEERAKGNILERFSAQQFPDLHSELNLSSLELGDSALYFCASSPDLVNTEAFFGQGTRLTVV.

The chain joins TRBV30 to TRBJ1-6, with a possible D match to TRBD1 (6 bases). The germline gives CDR1 GTSNPN, CDR2 SVGIG (reference sequence). Trimming left V 0 bases short and J 7 bases short, with 13 bases between. The CDR3 sequence is 15 residues long. CDR3 sequence: CAWSVIGGANSPLHF. CDR3 nucleotides: TGTGCCTGGAGTGTAATTGGGGGCGCGAATTCACCCCTCCACTTT.

This clone is a singleton in its sample. The V and J genes are TRBV7-9 and TRBJ1-3; a weak D match, TRBD1 (5 bases). The CDR3 sequence is 17 residues long. The germline V gene encodes CDR1 SEHNR and CDR2 FQNEAQ (reference sequence). V was cut by 0 bases and J by 0 bases, with 12 bases left in between. The CDR3 DNA reads TGTGCCAGCAGCTTAGCGCTCGCGGGGCTCTCTGGAAACACCATATATTTT. As protein: CASSLALAGLSGNTIYF.

The chain joins TRBV5-1 to TRBJ2-1; unclear D gene. Trimming stripped 7 bases from V and 2 bases from J, with 16 bases between. Germline V lookup: CDR1 SGHRS, CDR2 YFSETQ. CDR3 size: 15 residues. CDR3 sequence: CASASSTAPYNEQFF. The CDR3 DNA reads TGCGCCAGCGCGAGTTCAACAGCCCCCTACAATGAGCAGTTCTTC. Complete variable domain (other parts from reference TRBV5-1 and TRBJ2-1): KAGVTQTPRYLIKTRGQQVTLSCSPISGHRSVSWYQQTPGQGLQFLFEYFSETQRNKGNFPGRFSGRQFSNSRSEMNVSTLELGDSALYLCASASSTAPYNEQFFGPGTRLTVL.

The chain has TRBV5-1 and TRBJ1-5; the D gene is possibly TRBD1 (6 bases). Trimming took off 4 bases at V and 7 bases at J, with 18 bases between the two ends. This CDR3 is 15 amino acids long. From germline, CDR1 is SGHRS and CDR2 YFSETQ. CDR3 protein: CASSLEGGSAQPQHF. CDR3 nucleotide sequence: TGCGCCAGCAGCCTGGAGGGGGGGTCGGCGCAGCCCCAGCATTTT.

The V and J genes are TRBV4-2 and TRBJ2-1; 12 bases map to TRBD2. V lost 2 bases to trimming and J lost 10 bases; unmatched junction nucleotides: 9. The length of the CDR3 is 16 residues. CDR1 and CDR2 (germline): LGHNA, YNFKEQ. The CDR3 sequence: CASSQLAGGYSNEQFF. Here the CDR3 DNA reads TGTGCCAGCAGCCAACTAGCGGGGGGGTACTCCAACGAGCAGTTCTTC.

This rearrangement joins TRBV4-1 to TRBJ1-2; D is uncertain. CDR1 and CDR2 (germline): MGHRA, YSYEKL. The CDR3 has 13 residues. Trimming removed 0 bases from V and 3 bases from J, with 5 bases in between. The CDR3 nucleotides read TGCGCCAGCAGCCAAGAGCCGTACTATGGCTACACCTTC. This codes for CASSQEPYYGYTF.

The chain uses TRBV5-3 and TRBJ1-6; D is uncertain. TRBV5-3 is filed as an ORF, its function uncertain. This CDR3 comprises 12 residues. The germline V and J ends were trimmed by 0 bases and 9 bases, with 4 bases remaining between them. Written as DNA, the CDR3 is TGTGCCAGAAGCTTGGGGAGTTCACCCCTCCACTTT. It specifies CARSLGSSPLHF.

This chain uses TRBV7-2 with TRBJ1-5; D unclear. V lost 5 bases, J lost 0 bases, and 8 bases lay in between. Germline assignment: CDR1 SGHTA and CDR2 FQGNSA. The CDR3 length is 14 residues. CDR3 region: CASSTWSSNQPQHF. The CDR3 DNA reads TGTGCCAGCAGCACGTGGAGTAGCAATCAGCCCCAGCATTTT. The full variable domain, its missing parts supplied by reference TRBV7-2 and TRBJ1-5, is GAGVSQSPSNKVTEKGKDVELRCDPISGHTALYWYRQSLGQGLEFLIYFQGNSAPDKSGLPSDRFSAERTGGSVSTLTIQRTQQEDSAVYLCASSTWSSNQPQHFGDGTRLSIL.

The chain couples TRBV2 to TRBJ1-2, with no clear D. Germline CDR1 SNHLY, CDR2 FYNNEI. This CDR3 has 11 amino acids. Trimming cost V 7 bases and J 5 bases, with 8 bases left between them. The CDR3 loop is CASTRAYGYTF. CDR3 bases: TGTGCCAGCACGAGGGCGTATGGCTACACCTTC. The entire variable domain, with the rest obtained from reference TRBV2 and TRBJ1-2, is as follows: EPEVTQTPSHQVTQMGQEVILRCVPISNHLYFYWYRQILGQKVEFLVSFYNNEISEKSEIFDDQFSVERPDGSNFTLKIRSTKLEDSAMYFCASTRAYGYTFGSGTRLTVV.